The next 27 T cell receptor beta chains were all read from a single sample in a study of T cells expressing NK-cell markers. TCRdb processed the 5' RACE reads again and assigns one entry to each CDR3 protein, with no DNA. This table holds 200,000 to 300,000 distinct CDR3 sequences. The sample was blood T cells: a sorted CD56 or NKG2C T cell subset, CD4+ or CD8+ T cells, or bulk PBMC T cells (not recorded which). The receptors were sampled from a woman aged 18 to 75 in good health.

The chain uses TRBV20-1 and TRBJ2-1. The CDR3 runs to 11 residues. Germline assignment: CDR1 DFQATT and CDR2 SNEGSKA (reference sequence). CDR3 in amino acids: CSASQWGTQFF.

The CDR3 is CASSNRQGPPEQYF. The J gene is TRBJ2-7, the V gene TRBV12-3 or TRBV12-4; TCRdb gives TRBD1 as the D gene, but with no DNA this cannot be confirmed. The CDR3 contains 14 residues.

V is TRBV5-5 and J is TRBJ2-5; TCRdb proposes TRBD2, but this gene call is untestable without DNA. This CDR3 is built from 13 residues. Per germline, CDR1 SGHKS and CDR2 YYEKEE (reference sequence). The chain's CDR3 is CASSPRAVLTQYF. Based on the CDR3 plus reference TRBV5-5 and TRBJ2-5, the full variable domain is DAGVTQSPTHLIKTRGQQVTLRCSPISGHKSVSWYQQVLGQGPQFIFQYYEKEERGRGNFPDRFSARQFPNYSSELNVNALLLGDSALYLCASSPRAVLTQYFGPGTRLLVL.

J is TRBJ1-5 and V is TRBV7-2. Germline loops: CDR1 SGHTA, CDR2 FQGNSA. This CDR3 comprises 14 residues. CDR3 residues: CASSSGLPNQPQHF.

The chain recombines TRBV2 with TRBJ2-1. The germline V gene has CDR1 SNHLY and CDR2 FYNNEI. The CDR3 length is 12 residues. CDR3 region: CASTFGFNEQFF.

V is TRBV20-1 and J is TRBJ1-5; TCRdb picks TRBD1, but there is no DNA to check that call. The CDR3 has 14 amino acids. Germline V gene sequence: CDR1 DFQATT, CDR2 SNEGSKA (reference sequence). The CDR3: CSAREQGAHQPQHF.

The chain employs TRBV20-1 and TRBJ2-1; TCRdb outputs TRBD2, but without DNA this stays unchecked. This CDR3 has 16 amino acids. Germline-derived CDR1 and CDR2 are DFQATT and SNEGSKA (reference sequence). Here the CDR3 reads CSARSQSAGGYNEQFF.

This CDR3 is CSARPPGTTEETQYF. The chain carries TRBV20-1 and TRBJ2-5; TCRdb returns TRBD1, unconfirmable since there is no DNA. The CDR3 sequence is 15 residues long. The germline CDR1 and CDR2 sequences are DFQATT and SNEGSKA (reference sequence).

This sequence joins TRBV20-1 and TRBJ2-3. The CDR3 runs 14 residues. Germline CDR1 reads DFQATT; CDR2 reads SNEGSKA (reference sequence). CDR3 region: CSARISYGTDTQYF.

The chain links TRBV7-9 to TRBJ1-2; lacking DNA, the TRBD1 call made by TCRdb goes unchecked. In germline, CDR1 is SEHNR, CDR2 FQNEAQ (reference sequence). This CDR3 comprises 16 residues. This chain's CDR3 is CASSLNPGTGLYGYTF.

The J gene is TRBJ1-5, the V gene TRBV5-6; TCRdb returns TRBD1, unconfirmable since there is no DNA. The CDR3 length is 15 residues. CDR1 SGHDT and CDR2 YYEEEE come from the germline V gene. CDR3: CTSSGGGGADQPQHF. Based on the CDR3 plus reference TRBV5-6 and TRBJ1-5, the full variable domain is DAGVTQSPTHLIKTRGQQVTLRCSPKSGHDTVSWYQQALGQGPQFIFQYYEEEERQRGNFPDRFSGHQFPNYSSELNVNALLLGDSALYLCTSSGGGGADQPQHFGDGTRLSIL.

This chain connects TRBV11-2 to TRBJ1-3; the TCRdb D gene call, TRBD1, has no DNA to confirm it. This CDR3 is 16 amino acids long. The germline CDR1 and CDR2 sequences are SGHAT and FQNNGV. The CDR3 is CASSPGQTSSGNTIYF.

CDR3 amino acids: CASSHRDRGSFGNTGELFF. This chain links TRBV11-1 with TRBJ2-2; TCRdb names TRBD1, which stays unverified in the absence of DNA. This CDR3 has 19 amino acids. Per the germline V gene, CDR1 is SGHAT and CDR2 is FQDESV (reference sequence).

The rearrangement joins TRBV5-1 to TRBJ2-1; TCRdb returns TRBD2, unconfirmable since there is no DNA. This CDR3 has 14 residues. Germline V gene data show CDR1 as SGHRS and CDR2 as YFSETQ. The CDR3 here is CASSQLAGPNEQFF.

The chain has TRBV20-1 and TRBJ2-7; checking the TCRdb D call of TRBD1 is not possible without DNA. Germline CDR1 DFQATT, CDR2 SNEGSKA (reference sequence). The CDR3 contains 12 residues. This CDR3 is CSASYRGLEQYF.

V is TRBV5-8 and J is TRBJ2-5; no DNA is available, so the TRBD2 call from TCRdb remains unchecked. CDR1 is SGHTS and CDR2 is YDEGEE in the germline V gene. CDR3 length: 13 residues. This chain's CDR3 is CASSSDYTETQYF.

The CDR3 loop is CASSQIYNEQFF. J is TRBJ2-1 and V is TRBV9. CDR1 and CDR2 (germline): SGDLS, YYNGEE. The CDR3 has 12 amino acids.

The rearrangement uses TRBV7-2 and TRBJ2-4; TCRdb names TRBD1, which stays unverified in the absence of DNA. The CDR3 has 16 residues. Germline-derived CDR1 and CDR2 are SGHTA and FQGNSA. CDR3: CASSLSGSATKNIQYF.

The CDR3 region is CASSPAGGFANEKLFF. The chain carries TRBV7-2 and TRBJ1-4. This CDR3 comprises 16 residues. CDR1 is SGHTA and CDR2 is FQGNSA in the germline V gene. Based on the CDR3 plus reference TRBV7-2 and TRBJ1-4, the full variable domain is GAGVSQSPSNKVTEKGKDVELRCDPISGHTALYWYRQSLGQGLEFLIYFQGNSAPDKSGLPSDRFSAERTGGSVSTLTIQRTQQEDSAVYLCASSPAGGFANEKLFFGSGTQLSVL.

This chain joins TRBV6-6 and TRBJ1-3; TCRdb's D gene call, TRBD1, goes unchecked for lack of DNA. The CDR3 is 12 amino acids. The germline gives CDR1 MNHNY, CDR2 SVGAGI (reference sequence). This chain's CDR3 is CASSGTANTIYF.

V is TRBV7-3 and J is TRBJ2-1; TCRdb lists TRBD1, though no DNA is available to test this call. The germline CDR1 and CDR2 sequences are SGHTA and FQGTGA. CDR3 length: 15 amino acids. The CDR3 region is CASSQKGGRLNEQFF.

The chain combines TRBV5-1 with TRBJ1-2. This CDR3 is built from 13 residues. CDR1 and CDR2 (germline): SGHRS, YFSETQ. This CDR3 is CASSLAKGDGYTF.

CDR3 protein: CSASGGLGLSYEQYF. This chain joins TRBV20-1 and TRBJ2-7; the D gene TCRdb calls, TRBD2, cannot be checked with no DNA. Germline CDR1 and CDR2: DFQATT and SNEGSKA (reference sequence). This CDR3 contains 15 residues.

The V call is TRBV14, the J call TRBJ2-4; TCRdb reports TRBD1, a call that lacks DNA to check it against. Germline CDR1 SGHDN, CDR2 FVKESK. The CDR3 spans 19 residues. The CDR3 loop reads CASSQGPVGADLAKNIQYF.

The chain recombines TRBV28 with TRBJ1-5; checking the TCRdb D call of TRBD1 is not possible without DNA. The germline CDR1 and CDR2 sequences are MDHEN and SYDVKM. The CDR3 contains 16 residues. CDR3 sequence: CASSLSQRGGNQPQHF.

This chain links TRBV20-1 with TRBJ1-6. Germline loops: CDR1 DFQATT, CDR2 SNEGSKA (reference sequence). The CDR3 consists of 13 residues. CDR3 loop: CSARGRRNSPLHF.

This chain's CDR3 is CSVVATQETQYF. The chain is built from TRBV29-1 and TRBJ2-5. Germline lookup yields CDR1 SQVTM and CDR2 ANQGSEA. There are 12 residues in the CDR3.